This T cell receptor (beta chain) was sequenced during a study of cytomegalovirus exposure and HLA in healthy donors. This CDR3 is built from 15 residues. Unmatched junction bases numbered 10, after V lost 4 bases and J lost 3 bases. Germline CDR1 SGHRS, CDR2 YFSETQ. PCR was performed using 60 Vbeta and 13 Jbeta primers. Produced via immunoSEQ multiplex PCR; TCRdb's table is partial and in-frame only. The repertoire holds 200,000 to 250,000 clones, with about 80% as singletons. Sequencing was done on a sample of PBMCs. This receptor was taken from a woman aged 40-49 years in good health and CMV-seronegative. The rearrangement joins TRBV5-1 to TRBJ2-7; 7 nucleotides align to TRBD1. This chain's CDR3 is CASSPEGTANYEQYF. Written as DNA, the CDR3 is TGCGCCAGCAGCCCGGAAGGGACAGCTAACTACGAGCAGTACTTC.